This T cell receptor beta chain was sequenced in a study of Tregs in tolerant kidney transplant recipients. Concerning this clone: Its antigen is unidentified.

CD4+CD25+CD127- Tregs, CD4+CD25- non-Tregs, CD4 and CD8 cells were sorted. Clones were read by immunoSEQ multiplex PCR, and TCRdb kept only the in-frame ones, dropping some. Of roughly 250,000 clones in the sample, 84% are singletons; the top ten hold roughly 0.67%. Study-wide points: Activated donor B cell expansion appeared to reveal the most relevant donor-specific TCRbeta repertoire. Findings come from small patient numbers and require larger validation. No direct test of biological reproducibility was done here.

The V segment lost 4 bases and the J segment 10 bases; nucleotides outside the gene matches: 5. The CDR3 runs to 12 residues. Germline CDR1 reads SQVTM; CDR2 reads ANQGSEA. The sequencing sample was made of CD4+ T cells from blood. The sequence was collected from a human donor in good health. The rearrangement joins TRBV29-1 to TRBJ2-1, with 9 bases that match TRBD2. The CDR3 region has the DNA TGCAGCGTTGGGCTAGCGGGGACGGAGCAGTTCTTC. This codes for CSVGLAGTEQFF.